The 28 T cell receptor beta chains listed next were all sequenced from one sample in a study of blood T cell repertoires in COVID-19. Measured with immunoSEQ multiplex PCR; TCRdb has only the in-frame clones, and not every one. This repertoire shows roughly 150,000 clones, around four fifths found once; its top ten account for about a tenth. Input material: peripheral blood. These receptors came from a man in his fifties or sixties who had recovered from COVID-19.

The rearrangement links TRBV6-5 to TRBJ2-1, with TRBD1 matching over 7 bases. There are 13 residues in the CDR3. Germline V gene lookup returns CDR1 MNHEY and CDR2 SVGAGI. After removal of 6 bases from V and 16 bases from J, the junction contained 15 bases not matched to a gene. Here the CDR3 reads CASRGDPTQGIFF. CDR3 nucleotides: TGTGCCAGCAGGGGGGACCCCACACAGGGGATCTTCTTC.

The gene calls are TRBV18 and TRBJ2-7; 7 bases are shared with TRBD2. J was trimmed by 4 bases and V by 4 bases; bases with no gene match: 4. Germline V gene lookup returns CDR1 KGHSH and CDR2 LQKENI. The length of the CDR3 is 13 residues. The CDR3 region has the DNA TGTGCCAGCTCACTCTCCGGGGGGTACGAGCAGTACTTC. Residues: CASSLSGGYEQYF.

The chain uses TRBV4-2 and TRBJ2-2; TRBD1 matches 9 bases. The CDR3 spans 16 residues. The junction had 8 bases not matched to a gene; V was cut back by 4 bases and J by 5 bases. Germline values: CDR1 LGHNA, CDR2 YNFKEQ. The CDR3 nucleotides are TGTGCCAGCAGCCCCCCGGGACAGGGTTATACCGGGGAGCTGTTTTTT. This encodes CASSPPGQGYTGELFF.

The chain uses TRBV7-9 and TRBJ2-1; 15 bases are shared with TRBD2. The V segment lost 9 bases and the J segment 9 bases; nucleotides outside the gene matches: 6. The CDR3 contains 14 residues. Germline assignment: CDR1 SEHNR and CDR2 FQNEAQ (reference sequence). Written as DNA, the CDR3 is TGTGCCAGTATACCGGGACTAGCGGGAGGTGAGCAGTTCTTC. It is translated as CASIPGLAGGEQFF.

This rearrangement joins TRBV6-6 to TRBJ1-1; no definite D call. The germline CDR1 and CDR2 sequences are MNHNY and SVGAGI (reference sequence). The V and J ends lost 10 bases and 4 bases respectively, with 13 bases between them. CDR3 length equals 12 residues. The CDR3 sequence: CATATGFTEAFF. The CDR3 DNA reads TGTGCCACCGCGACCGGGTTCACTGAAGCTTTCTTT.

Written as DNA, the CDR3 is TGTGCCAGCAGCTTAAGTCTCCGGGGTACGCAGTATTTT. Translated: CASSLSLRGTQYF. The chain combines TRBV7-3 with TRBJ2-3; D is perhaps TRBD2 (5 bases). Per the germline V gene, CDR1 is SGHTA and CDR2 is FQGTGA. The V and J ends lost 1 base and 8 bases respectively, with 10 bases between them. This CDR3 comprises 13 residues.

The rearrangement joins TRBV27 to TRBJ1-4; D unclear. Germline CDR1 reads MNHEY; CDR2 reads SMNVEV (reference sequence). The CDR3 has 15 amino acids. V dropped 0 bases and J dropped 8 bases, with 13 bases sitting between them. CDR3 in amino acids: CASSLSHGSGEKLFF. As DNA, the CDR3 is TGTGCCAGCAGTTTATCTCACGGGTCTGGGGAAAAACTGTTTTTT.

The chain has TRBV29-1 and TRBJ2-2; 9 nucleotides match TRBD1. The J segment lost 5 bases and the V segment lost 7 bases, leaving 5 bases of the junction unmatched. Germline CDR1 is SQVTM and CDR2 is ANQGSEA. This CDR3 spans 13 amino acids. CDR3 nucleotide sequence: TGCAGCGCCATACAGGGGGCGACCGGGGAGCTGTTTTTT. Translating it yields CSAIQGATGELFF.

The CDR3 DNA sequence: TGTGCCTGGAGTGTGTTAGGAGGAAACTATGGCTACACCTTC. Encoded protein: CAWSVLGGNYGYTF. The V gene is TRBV30, the J gene TRBJ1-2; no definite D call. V was pared by 0 bases and J by 2 bases, with 10 bases between. CDR1 and CDR2 from the germline V gene are GTSNPN and SVGIG (reference sequence). The CDR3 consists of 14 residues.

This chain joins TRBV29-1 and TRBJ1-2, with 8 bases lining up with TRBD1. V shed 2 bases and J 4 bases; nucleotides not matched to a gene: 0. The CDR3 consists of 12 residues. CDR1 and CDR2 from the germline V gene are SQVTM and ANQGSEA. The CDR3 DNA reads TGCAGCGTTGAACAGGGGGCCTATGGCTACACCTTC. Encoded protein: CSVEQGAYGYTF.

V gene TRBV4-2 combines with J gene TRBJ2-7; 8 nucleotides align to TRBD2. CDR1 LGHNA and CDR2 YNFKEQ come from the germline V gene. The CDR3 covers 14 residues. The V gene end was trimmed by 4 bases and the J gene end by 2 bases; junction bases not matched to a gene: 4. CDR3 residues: CASSPRGATYEQYF. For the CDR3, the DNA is TGTGCCAGCAGCCCGCGGGGGGCCACCTACGAGCAGTACTTC.

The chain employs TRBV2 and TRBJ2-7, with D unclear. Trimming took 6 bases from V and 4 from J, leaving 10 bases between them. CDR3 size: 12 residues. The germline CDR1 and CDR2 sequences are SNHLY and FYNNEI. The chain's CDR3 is CASRSDTYEQYF. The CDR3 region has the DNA TGTGCCAGCAGATCAGACACGTACGAGCAGTACTTC.

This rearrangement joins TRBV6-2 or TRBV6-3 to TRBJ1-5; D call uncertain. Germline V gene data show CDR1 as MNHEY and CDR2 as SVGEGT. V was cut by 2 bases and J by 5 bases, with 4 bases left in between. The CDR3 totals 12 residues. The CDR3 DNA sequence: TGTGCCAGCAGTTACATCTATCAGCCCCAGCATTTT. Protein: CASSYIYQPQHF.

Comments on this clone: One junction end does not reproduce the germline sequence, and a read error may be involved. The CDR3 nucleotides read TGTGCCAGCTCACCACTTCTTACAGGGGGCTCCTTCAATGAGCAGTTCTTC. Amino acids: CASSPLLTGGSFNEQFF. This chain uses TRBV18 with TRBJ2-1; TRBD1 matches at 9 bases. This CDR3 has 17 amino acids. Germline values: CDR1 KGHSH, CDR2 LQKENI. Looking up the rest from reference TRBV18 and TRBJ2-1 gives the full variable domain: NAGVMQNPRHLVRRRGQEARLRCSPMKGHSHVYWYRQLPEEGLKFMVYLQKENIIDESGMPKERFSAEFPKEGPSILRIQQVVRGDSAAYFCASSPLLTGGSFNEQFFGPGTRLTVL.

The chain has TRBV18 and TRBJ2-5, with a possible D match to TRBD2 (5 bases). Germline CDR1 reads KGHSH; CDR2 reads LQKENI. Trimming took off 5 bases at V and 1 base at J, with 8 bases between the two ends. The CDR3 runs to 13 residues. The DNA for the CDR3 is TGTGCCAGCTCAACCCGGGGCCAAGAGACCCAGTACTTC. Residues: CASSTRGQETQYF.

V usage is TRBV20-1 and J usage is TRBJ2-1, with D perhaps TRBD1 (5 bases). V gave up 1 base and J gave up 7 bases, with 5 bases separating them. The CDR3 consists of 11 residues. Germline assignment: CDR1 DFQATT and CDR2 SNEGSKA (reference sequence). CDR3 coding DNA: TGCAGTGCTAGAGGACAGAATGAGCAGTTCTTC. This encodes CSARGQNEQFF.

CDR3 residues: CASSPNSYSYEQYF. The CDR3 DNA is TGTGCCAGCAGCCCTAACTCTTACTCCTACGAGCAGTACTTC. This chain links TRBV28 with TRBJ2-7, with D uncertain. This CDR3 has 14 amino acids. CDR1 is MDHEN, CDR2 SYDVKM, per germline. V was cut by 6 bases and J by 0 bases, with 12 bases left in between.

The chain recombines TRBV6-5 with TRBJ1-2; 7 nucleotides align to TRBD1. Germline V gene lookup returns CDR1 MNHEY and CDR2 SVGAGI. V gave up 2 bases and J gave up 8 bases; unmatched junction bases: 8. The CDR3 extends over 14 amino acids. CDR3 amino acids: CASSYGGGAEGYTF. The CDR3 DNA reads TGTGCCAGCAGTTACGGAGGGGGCGCTGAAGGCTACACCTTC.

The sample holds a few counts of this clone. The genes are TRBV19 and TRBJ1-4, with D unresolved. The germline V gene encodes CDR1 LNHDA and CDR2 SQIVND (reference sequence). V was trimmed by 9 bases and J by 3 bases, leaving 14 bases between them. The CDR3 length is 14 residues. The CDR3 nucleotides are TGTGCCAGCAGGTCTGGCTCGGCTAATGAAAAACTGTTTTTT. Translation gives CASRSGSANEKLFF.

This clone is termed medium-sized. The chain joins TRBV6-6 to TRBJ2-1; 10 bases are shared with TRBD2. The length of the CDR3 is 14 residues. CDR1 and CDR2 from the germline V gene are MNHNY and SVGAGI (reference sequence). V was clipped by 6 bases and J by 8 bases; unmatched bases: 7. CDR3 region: CASRYLAGVDEQFF. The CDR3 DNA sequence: TGTGCCAGCAGGTATCTAGCGGGAGTAGATGAGCAGTTCTTC.

The CDR3 DNA sequence: TGCGCCAGCAGCCAAGAGGCGCGGCCCCAAGAGACCCAGTACTTC. This codes for CASSQEARPQETQYF. V gene TRBV4-3 combines with J gene TRBJ2-5; no clear D gene. Germline CDR1 and CDR2: LGHNA and YSLEER. The CDR3 contains 15 residues. V was cut by 0 bases and J by 1 base, with 9 bases left in between.

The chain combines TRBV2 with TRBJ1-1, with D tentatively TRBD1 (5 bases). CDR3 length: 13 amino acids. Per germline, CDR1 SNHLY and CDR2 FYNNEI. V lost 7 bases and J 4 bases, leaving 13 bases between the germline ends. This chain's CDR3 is CASTLRGSTEAFF. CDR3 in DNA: TGTGCCAGCACTCTCCGGGGGAGCACTGAAGCTTTCTTT.

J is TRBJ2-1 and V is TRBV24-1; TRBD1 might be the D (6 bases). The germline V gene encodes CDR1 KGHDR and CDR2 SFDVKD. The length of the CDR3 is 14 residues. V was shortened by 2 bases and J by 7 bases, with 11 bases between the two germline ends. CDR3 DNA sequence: TGTGCCACCAGTGATTCCGGGACAACGAATGAGCAGTTCTTC. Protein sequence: CATSDSGTTNEQFF.

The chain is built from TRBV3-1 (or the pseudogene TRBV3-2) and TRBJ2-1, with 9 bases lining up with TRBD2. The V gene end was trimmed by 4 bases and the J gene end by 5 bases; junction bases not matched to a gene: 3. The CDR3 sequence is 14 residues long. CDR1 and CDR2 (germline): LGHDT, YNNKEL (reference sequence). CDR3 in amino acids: CASSPLAGHNEQFF. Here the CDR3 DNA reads TGTGCCAGCAGCCCACTAGCGGGTCACAATGAGCAGTTCTTC.

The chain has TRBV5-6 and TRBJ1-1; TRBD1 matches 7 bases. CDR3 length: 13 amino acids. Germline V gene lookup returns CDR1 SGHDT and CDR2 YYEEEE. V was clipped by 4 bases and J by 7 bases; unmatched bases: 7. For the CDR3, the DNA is TGTGCCAGCAGCCCAATCGGGACAGATGAAGCTTTCTTT. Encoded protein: CASSPIGTDEAFF.

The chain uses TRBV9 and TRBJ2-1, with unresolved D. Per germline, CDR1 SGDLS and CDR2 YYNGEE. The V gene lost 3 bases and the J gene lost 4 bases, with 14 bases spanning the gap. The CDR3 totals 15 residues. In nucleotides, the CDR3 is TGTGCCAGCAGCGGTGCGGAGTGGTTTTACAATGAGCAGTTCTTC. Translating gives CASSGAEWFYNEQFF.

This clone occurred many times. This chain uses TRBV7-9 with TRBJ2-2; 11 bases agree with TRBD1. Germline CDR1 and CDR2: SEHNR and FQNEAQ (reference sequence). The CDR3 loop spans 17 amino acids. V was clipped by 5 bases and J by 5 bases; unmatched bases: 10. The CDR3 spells CASSPDRGPSRTGELFF. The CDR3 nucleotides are TGTGCCAGCAGCCCGGACAGGGGGCCGTCGAGGACCGGGGAGCTGTTTTTT.

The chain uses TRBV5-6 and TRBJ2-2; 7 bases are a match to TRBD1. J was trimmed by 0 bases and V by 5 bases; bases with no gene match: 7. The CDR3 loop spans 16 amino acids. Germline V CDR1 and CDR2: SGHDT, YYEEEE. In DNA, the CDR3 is TGTGCCAGCAGACAGGGACAGCTAGCGAACACCGGGGAGCTGTTTTTT. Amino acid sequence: CASRQGQLANTGELFF. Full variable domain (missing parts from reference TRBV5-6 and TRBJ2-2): DAGVTQSPTHLIKTRGQQVTLRCSPKSGHDTVSWYQQALGQGPQFIFQYYEEEERQRGNFPDRFSGHQFPNYSSELNVNALLLGDSALYLCASRQGQLANTGELFFGEGSRLTVL.